The 9 T cell receptor beta chains listed next were all sequenced from one sample in a study of T cells after yellow fever vaccination. TCRdb re-analysed the 5' RACE reads in MiXCR, keeping a single row per CDR3 protein. The repertoire holds 75,000 to 100,000 distinct CDR3 sequences, almost 9% seen once, with approximately 16% in the top ten. The input for sequencing was CD8+ T cells not binding an NS4B(214-222) dextramer, sorted from PBMCs, taken roughly 15 days after the first yellow fever vaccination. The source of these receptors is a man between 18 and 35 years old who received the YFV17D yellow fever vaccine.

The gene calls are TRBV6-2 or TRBV6-3 and TRBJ1-2; no definite D call. This CDR3 contains 21 residues. Trimming left V 0 bases short and J 0 bases short, with 26 bases between. Germline assignment: CDR1 MNHEY and CDR2 SVGEGT. Here the CDR3 reads CASSYSSLYPGRALSNYGYTF. As DNA, the CDR3 is TGTGCCAGCAGTTACTCGAGTTTATACCCTGGACGAGCTTTGTCTAACTATGGCTACACCTTC.

This clonotype has only a few counts. The rearrangement joins TRBV29-1 to TRBJ2-3; D perhaps matches TRBD2 (8 bases). V was clipped by 4 bases and J by 2 bases, with 22 bases between them. The length of the CDR3 is 17 residues. Germline V gene lookup returns CDR1 SQVTM and CDR2 ANQGSEA. The DNA for the CDR3 is TGCAGCGTTGCTTCACAGGGGCGAGCGGGGGACACAGATACGCAGTATTTT. Its protein is CSVASQGRAGDTDTQYF.

This clonotype was picked up a small number of times. The chain has TRBV4-3 and TRBJ2-2; no clear D gene. Trimming took 4 bases from V and 6 from J, leaving 9 bases between them. The CDR3 has 13 amino acids. Germline CDR1 LGHNA, CDR2 YSLEER. This CDR3 is CASSPVLAGELFF. For the CDR3, the DNA is TGCGCCAGCAGCCCGGTGTTGGCCGGGGAGCTGTTTTTT.

The table lists this clonotype with many counts. The V call is TRBV5-1, the J call TRBJ2-1, with D tentatively TRBD1 or TRBD2 (5 bases each). Germline values: CDR1 SGHRS, CDR2 YFSETQ. The V end lost 8 bases, the J end lost 3 bases, and 18 bases lay between the germline ends. This CDR3 region has 15 residues. Here the CDR3 DNA reads TGCGCCAGTCAAGGATGGGACGGCTACTACAATGAGCAGTTCTTC. Its protein product is CASQGWDGYYNEQFF.

This clonotype was seen only a few times. The chain has TRBV9 and TRBJ2-5, with 10 nucleotides matching TRBD2. Germline lookup yields CDR1 SGDLS and CDR2 YYNGEE. V trimming: 4 bases; J trimming: 7 bases; junction bases outside the gene matches: 4. This CDR3 is built from 13 residues. Here the CDR3 reads CASSISGGRTQYF. Here the CDR3 DNA reads TGTGCCAGCAGCATTAGCGGGGGGCGGACCCAGTACTTC.

Note on this clonotype: This may stem from a read error, because a much larger clone lies one nucleotide away. The V and J genes are TRBV7-2 and TRBJ2-7; weak D call: TRBD1 (6 bases). V dropped 3 bases and J dropped 5 bases, with 14 bases sitting between them. Germline values: CDR1 SGHTA, CDR2 FQGNSA. There are 14 residues in the CDR3. CDR3 DNA sequence: TGTGCCAGCAGCTTTTGGACAGTGGGTAACGAGCAGTACTTC. Translation: CASSFWTVGNEQYF. Filled out from reference TRBV7-2 and TRBJ2-7, the complete variable domain reads GAGVSQSPSNKVTEKGKDVELRCDPISGHTALYWYRQSLGQGLEFLIYFQGNSAPDKSGLPSDRFSAERTGGSVSTLTIQRTQQEDSAVYLCASSFWTVGNEQYFGPGTRLTVT.

This clonotype was observed a few times. V usage is TRBV7-2 and J usage is TRBJ2-3; 7 bases fit TRBD1. The CDR3 covers 16 residues. The V gene's germline CDR1 is SGHTA and CDR2 FQGNSA. The ends lost 5 bases at V and 1 base at J; junction bases unmatched: 9. CDR3 in DNA: TGTGCCAGCAGCCCCACCTGGACAGGAGGCACAGATACGCAGTATTTT. This gives the protein CASSPTWTGGTDTQYF.

This clonotype was detected a few times. The J gene is TRBJ2-1, the V gene TRBV6-2 or TRBV6-3; D remains unclear. Germline-derived CDR1 and CDR2 are MNHEY and SVGEGT. Trimming took off 8 bases at V and 4 bases at J, with 18 bases between the two ends. This CDR3 comprises 15 residues. The CDR3 is CASSFIAIEYNEQFF. The CDR3 nucleotides read TGTGCCAGCTCCTTTATAGCCATTGAGTACAATGAGCAGTTCTTC.

The V call is TRBV9, the J call TRBJ1-1, with D uncertain. The germline V and J ends were trimmed by 0 bases and 4 bases, with 13 bases remaining between them. This CDR3 contains 15 residues. From germline, CDR1 is SGDLS and CDR2 YYNGEE. CDR3 loop: CASSVGVYFSTEAFF. DNA for the CDR3: TGTGCCAGCAGCGTAGGAGTTTACTTCAGCACTGAAGCTTTCTTT. Variable domain in full (rest from reference TRBV9 and TRBJ1-1): DSGVTQTPKHLITATGQRVTLRCSPRSGDLSVYWYQQSLDQGLQFLIQYYNGEERAKGNILERFSAQQFPDLHSELNLSSLELGDSALYFCASSVGVYFSTEAFFGQGTRLTVV.